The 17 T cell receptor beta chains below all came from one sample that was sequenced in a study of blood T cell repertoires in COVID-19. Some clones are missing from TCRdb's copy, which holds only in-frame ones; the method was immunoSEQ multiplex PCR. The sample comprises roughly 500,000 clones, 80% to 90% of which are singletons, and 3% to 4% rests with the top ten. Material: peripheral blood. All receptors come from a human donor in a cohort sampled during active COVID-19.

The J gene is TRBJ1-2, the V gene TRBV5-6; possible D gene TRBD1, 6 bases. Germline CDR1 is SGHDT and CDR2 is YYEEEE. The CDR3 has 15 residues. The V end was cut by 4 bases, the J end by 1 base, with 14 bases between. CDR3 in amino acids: CASSRRAQGNYGYTF. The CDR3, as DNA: TGTGCCAGCAGCCGACGGGCACAGGGTAACTATGGCTACACCTTC.

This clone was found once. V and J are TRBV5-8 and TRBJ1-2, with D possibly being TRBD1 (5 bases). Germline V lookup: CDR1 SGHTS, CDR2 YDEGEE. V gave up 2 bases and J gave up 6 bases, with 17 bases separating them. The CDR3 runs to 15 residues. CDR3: CASSFYRSGQDGYTF. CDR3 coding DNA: TGTGCCAGCAGCTTCTATCGTTCAGGGCAGGATGGCTACACCTTC.

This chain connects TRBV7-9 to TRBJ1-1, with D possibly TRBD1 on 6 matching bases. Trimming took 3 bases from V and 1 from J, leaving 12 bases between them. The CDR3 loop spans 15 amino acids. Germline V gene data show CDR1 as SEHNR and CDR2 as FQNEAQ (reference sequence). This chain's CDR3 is CASSLSGARNTEAFF. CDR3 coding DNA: TGTGCCAGCAGCTTGTCAGGGGCGAGGAACACTGAAGCTTTCTTT. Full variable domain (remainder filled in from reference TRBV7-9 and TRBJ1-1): DTGVSQNPRHKITKRGQNVTFRCDPISEHNRLYWYRQTLGQGPEFLTYFQNEAQLEKSRLLSDRFSAERPKGSFSTLEIQRTEQGDSAMYLCASSLSGARNTEAFFGQGTRLTVV.

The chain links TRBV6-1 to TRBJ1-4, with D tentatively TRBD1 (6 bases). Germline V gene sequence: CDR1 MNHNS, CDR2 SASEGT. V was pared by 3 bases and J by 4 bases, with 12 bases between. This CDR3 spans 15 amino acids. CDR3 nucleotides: TGTGCCAGCAGTGATTCAGGGGCCTTTAATGAAAAACTGTTTTTT. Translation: CASSDSGAFNEKLFF.

The CDR3 DNA is TGCGCCAGCGCCCAAGAGTTCGAAAACTATGGCTACACCTTC. It specifies CASAQEFENYGYTF. This rearrangement joins TRBV5-1 to TRBJ1-2; no clear D. CDR1 SGHRS and CDR2 YFSETQ come from the germline V gene. Trimming cost V 7 bases and J 2 bases, with 15 bases left between them. This CDR3 is built from 14 residues.

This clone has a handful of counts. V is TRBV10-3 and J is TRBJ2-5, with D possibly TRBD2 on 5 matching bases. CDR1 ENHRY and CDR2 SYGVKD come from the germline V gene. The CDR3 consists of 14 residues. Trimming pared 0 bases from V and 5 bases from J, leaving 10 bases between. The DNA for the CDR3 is TGTGCCATCAGTGAGTCTGGGAGACGGGAGACCCAGTACTTC. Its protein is CAISESGRRETQYF.

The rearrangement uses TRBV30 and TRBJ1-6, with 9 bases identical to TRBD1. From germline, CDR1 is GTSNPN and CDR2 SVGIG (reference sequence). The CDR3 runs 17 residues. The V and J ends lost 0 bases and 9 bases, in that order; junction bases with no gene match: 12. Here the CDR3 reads CAWSVKIPGQGVSPLHF. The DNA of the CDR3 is TGTGCCTGGAGTGTGAAGATCCCGGGACAGGGAGTTTCACCCCTCCACTTT. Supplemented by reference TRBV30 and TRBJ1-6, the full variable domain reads SQTIHQWPATLVQPVGSPLSLECTVEGTSNPNLYWYRQAAGRGLQLLFYSVGIGQISSEVPQNLSASRPQDRQFILSSKKLLLSDSGFYLCAWSVKIPGQGVSPLHFGNGTRLTVT.

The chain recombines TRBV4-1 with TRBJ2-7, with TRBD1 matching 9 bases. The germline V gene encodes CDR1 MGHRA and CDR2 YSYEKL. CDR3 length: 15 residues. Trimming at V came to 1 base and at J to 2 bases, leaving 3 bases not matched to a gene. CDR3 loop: CASSQGDRATYEQYF. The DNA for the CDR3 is TGCGCCAGCAGCCAAGGGGACAGGGCTACCTACGAGCAGTACTTC.

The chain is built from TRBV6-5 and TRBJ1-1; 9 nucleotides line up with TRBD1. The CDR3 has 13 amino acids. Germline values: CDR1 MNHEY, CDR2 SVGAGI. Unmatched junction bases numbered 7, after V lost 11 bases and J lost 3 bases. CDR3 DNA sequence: TGTGCCGGGGGACAGGGATGGGACACTGAAGCTTTCTTT. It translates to CAGGQGWDTEAFF.

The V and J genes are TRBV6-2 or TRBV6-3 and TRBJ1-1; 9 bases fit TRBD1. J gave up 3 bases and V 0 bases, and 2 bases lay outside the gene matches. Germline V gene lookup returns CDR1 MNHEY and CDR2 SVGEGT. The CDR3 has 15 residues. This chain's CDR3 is CASSYSRQGDTEAFF. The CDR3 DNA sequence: TGTGCCAGCAGTTACTCAAGACAGGGGGACACTGAAGCTTTCTTT.

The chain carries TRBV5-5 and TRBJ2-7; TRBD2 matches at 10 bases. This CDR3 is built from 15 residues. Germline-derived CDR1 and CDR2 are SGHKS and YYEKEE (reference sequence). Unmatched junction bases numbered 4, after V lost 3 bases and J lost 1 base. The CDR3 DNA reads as TGTGCCAGCAGCTCCGGACTAGCGGTTTCCTACGAGCAGTACTTC. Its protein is CASSSGLAVSYEQYF.

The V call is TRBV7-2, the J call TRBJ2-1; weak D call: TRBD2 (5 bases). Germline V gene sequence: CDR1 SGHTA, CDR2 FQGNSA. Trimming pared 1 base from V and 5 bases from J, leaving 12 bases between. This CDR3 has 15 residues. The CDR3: CASSLVLGRDNEQFF. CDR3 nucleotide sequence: TGTGCCAGCAGCTTAGTACTAGGCCGAGACAATGAGCAGTTCTTC.

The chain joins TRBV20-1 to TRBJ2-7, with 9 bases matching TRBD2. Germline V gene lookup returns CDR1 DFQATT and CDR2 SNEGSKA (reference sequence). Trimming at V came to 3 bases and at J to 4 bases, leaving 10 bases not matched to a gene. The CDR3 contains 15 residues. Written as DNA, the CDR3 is TGCAGTGCTAGTAGAGATGGCGGGAGGGGGTACGAGCAGTACTTC. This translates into CSASRDGGRGYEQYF.

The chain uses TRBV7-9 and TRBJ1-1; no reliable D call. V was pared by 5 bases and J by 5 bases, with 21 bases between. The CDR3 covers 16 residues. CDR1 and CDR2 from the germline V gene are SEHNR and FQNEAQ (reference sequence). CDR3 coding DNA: TGTGCCAGCAGCCTCACTCTACCCGCCCGTGAGACTGAAGCTTTCTTT. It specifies CASSLTLPARETEAFF.

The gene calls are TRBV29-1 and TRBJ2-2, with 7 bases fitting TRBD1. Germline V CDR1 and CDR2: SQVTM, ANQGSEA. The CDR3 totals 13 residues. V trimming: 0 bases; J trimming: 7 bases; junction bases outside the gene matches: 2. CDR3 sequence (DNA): TGCAGCGTTGAAGAACAGGGGTACGGGGAGCTGTTTTTT. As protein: CSVEEQGYGELFF.

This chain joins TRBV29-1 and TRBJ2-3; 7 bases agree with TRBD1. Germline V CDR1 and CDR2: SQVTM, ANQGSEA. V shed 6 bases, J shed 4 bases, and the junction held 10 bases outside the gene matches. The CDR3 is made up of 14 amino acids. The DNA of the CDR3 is TGCAGCGTCCAACAGGGGCTTAGGGCAGATACGCAGTATTTT. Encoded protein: CSVQQGLRADTQYF.

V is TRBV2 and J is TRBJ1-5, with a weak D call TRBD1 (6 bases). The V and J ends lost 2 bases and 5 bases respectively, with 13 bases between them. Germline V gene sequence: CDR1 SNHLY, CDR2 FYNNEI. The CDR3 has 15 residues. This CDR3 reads CASSERDIPYQPQHF. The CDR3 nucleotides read TGTGCCAGCAGTGAAAGGGACATACCCTATCAGCCCCAGCATTTT. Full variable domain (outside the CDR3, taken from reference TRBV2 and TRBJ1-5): EPEVTQTPSHQVTQMGQEVILRCVPISNHLYFYWYRQILGQKVEFLVSFYNNEISEKSEIFDDQFSVERPDGSNFTLKIRSTKLEDSAMYFCASSERDIPYQPQHFGDGTRLSIL.